This T cell receptor beta chain was found in a study of OX40 agonist ivuxolimab in advanced cancers. Study at large: The dose-escalation cohort was approximately 80% male, with a mean age of 60 years, ranging about 23 to 90.

CDR3 length equals 16 residues. V was pared by 0 bases and J by 3 bases, with 14 bases between. Germline-derived CDR1 and CDR2 are LGHNA and YSLEER. Only in-frame clones appear in the TCRdb table, and some are missing; sequencing was by immunoSEQ multiplex PCR. The profile shows about 50,000 clones, 70% to 80% of them singletons. V is TRBV4-3 and J is TRBJ1-2; D not certain. Sequenced here: CD4+ or CD8+ T cells sorted from blood, sampled in a trial of the OX40 agonist ivuxolimab. This receptor was identified in an adult with an advanced solid tumor such as melanoma, head and neck, liver or kidney cancer. In nucleotides, the CDR3 is TGCGCCAGCAGCCAAGACCTCGGGGATATCGACTATGGCTACACCTTC. Amino acids: CASSQDLGDIDYGYTF.